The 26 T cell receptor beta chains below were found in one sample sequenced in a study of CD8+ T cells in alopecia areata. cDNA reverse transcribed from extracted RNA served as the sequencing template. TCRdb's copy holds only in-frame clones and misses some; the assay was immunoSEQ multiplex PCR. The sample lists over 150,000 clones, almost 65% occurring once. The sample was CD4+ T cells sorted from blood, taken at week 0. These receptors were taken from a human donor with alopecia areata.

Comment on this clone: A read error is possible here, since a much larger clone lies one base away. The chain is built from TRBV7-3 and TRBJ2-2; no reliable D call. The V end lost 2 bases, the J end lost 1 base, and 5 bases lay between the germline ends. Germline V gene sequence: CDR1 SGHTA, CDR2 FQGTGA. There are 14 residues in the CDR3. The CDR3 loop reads CASSLDKNTGELFF. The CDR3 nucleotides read TGTGCCAGCAGCTTAGACAAGAACACCGGGGAGCTGTTTTTT.

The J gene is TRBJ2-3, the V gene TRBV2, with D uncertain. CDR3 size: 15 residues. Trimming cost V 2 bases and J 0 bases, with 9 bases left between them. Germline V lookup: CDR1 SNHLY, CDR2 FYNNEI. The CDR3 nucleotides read TGTGCCAGCAGTGAAAATGGGGTGAGCACAGATACGCAGTATTTT. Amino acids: CASSENGVSTDTQYF.

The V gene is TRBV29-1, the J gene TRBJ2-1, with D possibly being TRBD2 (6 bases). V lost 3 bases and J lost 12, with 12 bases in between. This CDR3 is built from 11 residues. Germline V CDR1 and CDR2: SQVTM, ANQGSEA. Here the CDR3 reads CSVEDGGGQFF. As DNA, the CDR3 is TGCAGCGTTGAGGACGGGGGTGGGCAGTTCTTC.

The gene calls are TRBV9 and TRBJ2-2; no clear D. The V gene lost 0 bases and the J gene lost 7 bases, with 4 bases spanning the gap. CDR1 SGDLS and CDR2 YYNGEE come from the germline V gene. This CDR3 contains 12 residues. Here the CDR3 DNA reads TGTGCCAGCAGCGTAGGGGACGGGGAGCTGTTTTTT. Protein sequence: CASSVGDGELFF.

The CDR3 spells CAWTEAGLRGYGYTF. DNA of the CDR3: TGTGCCTGGACTGAGGCAGGGCTTAGGGGCTATGGCTACACCTTC. This rearrangement joins TRBV30 to TRBJ1-2; D possibly corresponds to TRBD1 (5 bases). CDR1 is GTSNPN, CDR2 SVGIG, per germline (reference sequence). V lost 4 bases and J lost 4, with 19 bases in between. CDR3 length: 15 amino acids.

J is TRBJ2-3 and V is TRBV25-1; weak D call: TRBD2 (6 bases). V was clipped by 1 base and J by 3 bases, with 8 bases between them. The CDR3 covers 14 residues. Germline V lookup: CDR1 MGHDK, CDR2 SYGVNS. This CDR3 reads CASSEFGRTDTQYF. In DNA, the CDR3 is TGTGCCAGCAGTGAATTCGGGAGAACAGATACGCAGTATTTT.

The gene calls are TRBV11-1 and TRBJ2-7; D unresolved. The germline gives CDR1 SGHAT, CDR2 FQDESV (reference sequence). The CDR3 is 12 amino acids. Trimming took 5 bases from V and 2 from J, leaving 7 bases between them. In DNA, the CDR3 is TGTGCCAGCAGCCTCGACACCTACGAGCAGTACTTC. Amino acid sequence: CASSLDTYEQYF.

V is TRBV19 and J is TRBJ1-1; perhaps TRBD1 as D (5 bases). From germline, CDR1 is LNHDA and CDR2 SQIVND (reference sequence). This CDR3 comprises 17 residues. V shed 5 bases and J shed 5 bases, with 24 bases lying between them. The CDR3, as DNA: TGTGCCAGTAGTGGCCCCCGGGACGCCGGGGGATCAACTGAAGCTTTCTTT. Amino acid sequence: CASSGPRDAGGSTEAFF. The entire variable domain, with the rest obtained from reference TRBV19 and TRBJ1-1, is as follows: DGGITQSPKYLFRKEGQNVTLSCEQNLNHDAMYWYRQDPGQGLRLIYYSQIVNDFQKGDIAEGYSVSREKKESFPLTVTSAQKNPTAFYLCASSGPRDAGGSTEAFFGQGTRLTVV.

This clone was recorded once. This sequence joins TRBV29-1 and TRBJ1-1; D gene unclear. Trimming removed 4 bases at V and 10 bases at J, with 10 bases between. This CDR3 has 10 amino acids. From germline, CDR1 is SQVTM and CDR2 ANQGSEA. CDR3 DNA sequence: TGCAGCGTTGCCCCTGTATCAGCTTTCTTT. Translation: CSVAPVSAFF.

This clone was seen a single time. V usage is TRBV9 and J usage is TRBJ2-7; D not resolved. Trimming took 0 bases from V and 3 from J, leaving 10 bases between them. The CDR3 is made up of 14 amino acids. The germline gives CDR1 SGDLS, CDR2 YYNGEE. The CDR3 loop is CASSVAPDHYEQYF. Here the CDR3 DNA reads TGTGCCAGCAGCGTAGCTCCGGATCACTACGAGCAGTACTTC.

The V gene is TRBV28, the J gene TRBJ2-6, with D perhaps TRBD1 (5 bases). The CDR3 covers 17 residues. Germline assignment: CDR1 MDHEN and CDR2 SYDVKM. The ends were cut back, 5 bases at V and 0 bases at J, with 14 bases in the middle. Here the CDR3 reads CASSSTGPISGANVLTF. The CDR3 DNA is TGTGCCAGCAGTAGTACAGGACCAATCTCTGGGGCCAACGTCCTGACTTTC.

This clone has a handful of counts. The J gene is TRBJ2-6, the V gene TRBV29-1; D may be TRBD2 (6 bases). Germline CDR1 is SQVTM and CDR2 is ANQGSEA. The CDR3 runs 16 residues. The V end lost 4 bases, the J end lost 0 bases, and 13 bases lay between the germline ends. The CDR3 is CSVAGGVSSGANVLTF. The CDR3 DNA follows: TGCAGCGTTGCCGGCGGGGTCTCCTCTGGGGCCAACGTCCTGACTTTC.

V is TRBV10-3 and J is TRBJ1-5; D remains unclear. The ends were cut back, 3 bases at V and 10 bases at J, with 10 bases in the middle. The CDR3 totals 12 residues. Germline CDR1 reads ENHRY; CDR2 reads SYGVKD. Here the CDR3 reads CAISDHEEPQHF. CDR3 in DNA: TGTGCCATCAGTGATCATGAGGAACCCCAGCATTTT.

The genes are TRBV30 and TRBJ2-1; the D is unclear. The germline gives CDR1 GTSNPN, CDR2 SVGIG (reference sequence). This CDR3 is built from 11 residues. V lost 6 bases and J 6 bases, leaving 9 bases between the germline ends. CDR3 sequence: CACSRINEQFF. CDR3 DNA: TGTGCCTGTTCCCGAATCAATGAGCAGTTCTTC.

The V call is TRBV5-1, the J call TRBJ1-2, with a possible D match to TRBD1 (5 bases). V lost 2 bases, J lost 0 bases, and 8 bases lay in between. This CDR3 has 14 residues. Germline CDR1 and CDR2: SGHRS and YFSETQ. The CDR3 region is CASSFGTTNYGYTF. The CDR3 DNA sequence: TGCGCCAGCAGCTTTGGGACTACTAACTATGGCTACACCTTC.

CDR3 residues: CASSPAPTRSVDEQYF. The CDR3 nucleotides are TGTGCCAGCTCACCAGCGCCAACTAGGTCAGTCGACGAGCAGTACTTC. This rearrangement joins TRBV18 to TRBJ2-7, with D possibly TRBD2 on 5 matching bases. CDR1 and CDR2 (germline): KGHSH, LQKENI. V was pared by 2 bases and J by 5 bases, with 19 bases between. This CDR3 is 16 amino acids long.

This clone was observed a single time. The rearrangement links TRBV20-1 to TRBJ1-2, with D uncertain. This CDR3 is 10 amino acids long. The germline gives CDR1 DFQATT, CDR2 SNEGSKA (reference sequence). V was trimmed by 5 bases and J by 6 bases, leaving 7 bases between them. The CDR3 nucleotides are TGCAGTGCTTGGACGGATGGCTACACCTTC. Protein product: CSAWTDGYTF.

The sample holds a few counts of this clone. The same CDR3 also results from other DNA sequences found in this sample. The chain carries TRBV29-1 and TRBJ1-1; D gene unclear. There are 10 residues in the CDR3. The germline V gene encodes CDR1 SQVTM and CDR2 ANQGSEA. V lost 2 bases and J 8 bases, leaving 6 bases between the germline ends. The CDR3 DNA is TGCAGCGTTGAAAGGCAGGAAGCTTTCTTT. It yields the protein CSVERQEAFF.

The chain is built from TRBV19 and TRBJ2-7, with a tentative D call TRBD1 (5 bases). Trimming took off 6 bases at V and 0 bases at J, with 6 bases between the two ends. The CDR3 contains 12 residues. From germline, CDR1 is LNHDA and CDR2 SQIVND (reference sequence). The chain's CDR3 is CASSDSSYEQYF. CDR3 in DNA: TGTGCCAGTAGCGACAGCTCCTACGAGCAGTACTTC.

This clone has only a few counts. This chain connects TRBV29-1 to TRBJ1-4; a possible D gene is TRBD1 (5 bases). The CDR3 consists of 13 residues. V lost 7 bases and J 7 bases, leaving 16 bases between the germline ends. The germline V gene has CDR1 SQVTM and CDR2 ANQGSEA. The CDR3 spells CSASPQGGEKLFF. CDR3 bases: TGCAGCGCCTCACCCCAGGGAGGTGAAAAACTGTTTTTT.

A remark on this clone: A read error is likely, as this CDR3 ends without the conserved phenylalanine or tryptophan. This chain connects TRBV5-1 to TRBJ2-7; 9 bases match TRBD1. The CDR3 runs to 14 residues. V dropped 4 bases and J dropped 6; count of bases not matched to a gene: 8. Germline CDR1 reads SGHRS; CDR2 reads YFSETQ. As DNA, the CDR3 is TGCGCCAGCAGCCAACAGGGGGCTGGCTCCGAGCAGTACTGC. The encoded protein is CASSQQGAGSEQYC.

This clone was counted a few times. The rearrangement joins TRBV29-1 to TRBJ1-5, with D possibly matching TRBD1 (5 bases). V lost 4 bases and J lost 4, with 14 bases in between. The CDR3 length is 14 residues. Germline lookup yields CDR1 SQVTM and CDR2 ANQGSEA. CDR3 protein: CSVASGGTNQPQHF. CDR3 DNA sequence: TGCAGCGTTGCTTCCGGGGGAACGAATCAGCCCCAGCATTTT.

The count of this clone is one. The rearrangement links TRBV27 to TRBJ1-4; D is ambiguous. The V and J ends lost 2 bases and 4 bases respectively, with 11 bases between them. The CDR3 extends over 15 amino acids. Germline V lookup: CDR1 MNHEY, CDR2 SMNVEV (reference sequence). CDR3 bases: TGTGCCAGCAGTTTAGCTTCGGCAAATAATGAAAAACTGTTTTTT. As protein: CASSLASANNEKLFF.

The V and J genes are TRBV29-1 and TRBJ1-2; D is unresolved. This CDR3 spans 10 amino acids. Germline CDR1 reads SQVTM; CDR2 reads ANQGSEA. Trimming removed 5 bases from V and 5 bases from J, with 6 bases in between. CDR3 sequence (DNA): TGCAGCGTTAGGGAGTATGGCTACACCTTC. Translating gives CSVREYGYTF.

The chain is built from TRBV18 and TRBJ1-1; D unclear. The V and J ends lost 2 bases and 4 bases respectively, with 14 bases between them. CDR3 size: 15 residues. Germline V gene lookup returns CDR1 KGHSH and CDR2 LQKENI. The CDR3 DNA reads TGTGCCAGCTCACCATCTCCAGGTTCGGGCACTGAAGCTTTCTTT. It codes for CASSPSPGSGTEAFF.

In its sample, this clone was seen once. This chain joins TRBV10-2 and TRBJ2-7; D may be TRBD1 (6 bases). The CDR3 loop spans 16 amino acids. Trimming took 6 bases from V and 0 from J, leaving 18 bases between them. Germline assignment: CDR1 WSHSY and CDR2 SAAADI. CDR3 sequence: CASRPQTGTRSYEQYF. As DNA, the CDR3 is TGCGCCAGCAGACCCCAGACGGGGACACGCTCCTACGAGCAGTACTTC.